Detailed here is one T cell receptor beta chain. Its antigen is not identified. These data come from a study of cytomegalovirus exposure and HLA in healthy donors. Study-wide points: For most TCR beta V segments, an earlier analysis put the productive rate at about 87% or about 30% of the time.

The CDR3 sequence is 15 residues long. With V trimmed by 3 bases and J by 2 bases, 4 bases remained unmatched. Per germline, CDR1 MGHDK and CDR2 SYGVNS. The study ran its PCR with 60 Vbeta and 13 Jbeta primers. In the authors' methods: The authors later counted tens of millions of unique TCR beta chains, about 11 million of them shared. Profiled with immunoSEQ multiplex PCR; TCRdb holds only in-frame clones, not every one. V, J and clone size are those of that table, while D and trimming were read from the DNA. The data contain 130,000 to 150,000 clones, approximately 83% of them singletons. The chain combines TRBV25-1 with TRBJ2-3, with 8 positions matching TRBD2. The specimen sequenced was PBMCs. This sequence was found in a man aged 35 to 55 in good health and CMV-seropositive. The CDR3 region is CASSDPGGITDTQYF. The CDR3 nucleotides are TGTGCCAGCAGTGACCCGGGGGGGATCACAGATACGCAGTATTTT.